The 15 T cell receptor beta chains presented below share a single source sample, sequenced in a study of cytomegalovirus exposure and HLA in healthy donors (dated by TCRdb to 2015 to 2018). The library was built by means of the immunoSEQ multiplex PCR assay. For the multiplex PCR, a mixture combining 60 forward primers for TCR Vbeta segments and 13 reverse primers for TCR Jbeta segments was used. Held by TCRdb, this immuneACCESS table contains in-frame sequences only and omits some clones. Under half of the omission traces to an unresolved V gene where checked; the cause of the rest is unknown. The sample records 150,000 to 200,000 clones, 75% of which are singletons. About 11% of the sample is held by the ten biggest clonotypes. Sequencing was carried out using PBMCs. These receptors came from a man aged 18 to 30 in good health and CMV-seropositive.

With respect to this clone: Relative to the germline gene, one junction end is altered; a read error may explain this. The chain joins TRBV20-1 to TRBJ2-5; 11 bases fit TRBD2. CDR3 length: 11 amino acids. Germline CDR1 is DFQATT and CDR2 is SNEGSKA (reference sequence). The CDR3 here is CSALAGGTPNF. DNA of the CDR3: TGCAGTGCTCTAGCGGGAGGTACGCCGAACTTC.

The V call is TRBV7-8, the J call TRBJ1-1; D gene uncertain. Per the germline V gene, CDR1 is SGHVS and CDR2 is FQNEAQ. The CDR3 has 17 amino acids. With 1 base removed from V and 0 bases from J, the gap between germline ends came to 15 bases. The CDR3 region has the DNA TGTGCCAGCAGCTTAGGCCGCATTGGGCAGATGAACACTGAAGCTTTCTTT. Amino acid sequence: CASSLGRIGQMNTEAFF.

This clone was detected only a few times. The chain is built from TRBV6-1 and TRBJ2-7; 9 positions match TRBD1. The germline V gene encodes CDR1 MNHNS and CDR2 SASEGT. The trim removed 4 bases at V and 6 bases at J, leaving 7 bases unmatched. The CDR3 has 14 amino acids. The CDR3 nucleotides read TGTGCCAGCAGTGGCCCACACAGGGGGCGCGAGCAGTACTTC. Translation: CASSGPHRGREQYF.

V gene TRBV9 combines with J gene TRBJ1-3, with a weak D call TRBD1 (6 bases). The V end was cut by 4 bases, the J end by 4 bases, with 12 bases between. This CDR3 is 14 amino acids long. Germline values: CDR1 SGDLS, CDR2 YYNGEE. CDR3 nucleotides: TGTGCCAGCAGCACAACAGGGTCCGGAAACACCATATATTTT. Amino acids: CASSTTGSGNTIYF.

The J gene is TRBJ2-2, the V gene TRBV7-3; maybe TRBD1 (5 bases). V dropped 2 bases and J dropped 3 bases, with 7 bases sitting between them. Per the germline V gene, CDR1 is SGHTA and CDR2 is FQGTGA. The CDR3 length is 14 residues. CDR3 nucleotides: TGTGCCAGCAGCTTACAGGGATACACCGGGGAGCTGTTTTTT. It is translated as CASSLQGYTGELFF.

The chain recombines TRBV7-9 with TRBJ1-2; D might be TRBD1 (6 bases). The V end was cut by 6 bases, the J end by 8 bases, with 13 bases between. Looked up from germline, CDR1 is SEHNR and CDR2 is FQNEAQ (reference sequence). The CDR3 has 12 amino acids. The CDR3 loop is CASSFNRAGYTF. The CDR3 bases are TGTGCCAGCAGTTTCAACAGGGCGGGCTACACCTTC. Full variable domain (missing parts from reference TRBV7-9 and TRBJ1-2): DTGVSQNPRHKITKRGQNVTFRCDPISEHNRLYWYRQTLGQGPEFLTYFQNEAQLEKSRLLSDRFSAERPKGSFSTLEIQRTEQGDSAMYLCASSFNRAGYTFGSGTRLTVV.

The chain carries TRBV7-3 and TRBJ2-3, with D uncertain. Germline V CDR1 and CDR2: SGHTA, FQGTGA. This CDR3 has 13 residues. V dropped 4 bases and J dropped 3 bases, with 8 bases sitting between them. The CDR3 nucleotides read TGTGCCAGCAGCTCACCGGAGACAGATACGCAGTATTTT. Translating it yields CASSSPETDTQYF.

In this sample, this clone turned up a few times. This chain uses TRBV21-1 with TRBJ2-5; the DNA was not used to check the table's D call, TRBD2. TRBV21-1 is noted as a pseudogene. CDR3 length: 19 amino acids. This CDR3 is CASSKGWLNKREGYQAQYF. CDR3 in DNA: TGTGCCAGCAGCAAGGGGTGGCTAAACAAGAGAGAGGGTTATCAGGCCCAGTACTTC.

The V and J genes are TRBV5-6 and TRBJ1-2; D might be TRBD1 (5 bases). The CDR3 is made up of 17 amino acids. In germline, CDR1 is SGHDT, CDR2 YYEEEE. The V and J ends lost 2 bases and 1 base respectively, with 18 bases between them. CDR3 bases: TGTGCCAGCAGCTTATGGCAGGGATCATATGGTAACTATGGCTACACCTTC. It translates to CASSLWQGSYGNYGYTF.

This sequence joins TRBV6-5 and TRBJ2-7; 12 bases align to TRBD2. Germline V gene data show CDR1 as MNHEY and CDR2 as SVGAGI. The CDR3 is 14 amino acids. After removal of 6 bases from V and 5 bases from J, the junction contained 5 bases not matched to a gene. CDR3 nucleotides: TGTGCCAGCAGGCAGACTAGCGGGAGACACGAGCAGTACTTC. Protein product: CASRQTSGRHEQYF.

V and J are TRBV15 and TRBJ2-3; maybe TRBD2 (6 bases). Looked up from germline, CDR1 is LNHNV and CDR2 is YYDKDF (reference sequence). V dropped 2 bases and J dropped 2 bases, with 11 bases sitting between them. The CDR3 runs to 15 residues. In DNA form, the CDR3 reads TGTGCCACCAGCAGACTGACTAGAAACACAGATACGCAGTATTTT. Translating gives CATSRLTRNTDTQYF.

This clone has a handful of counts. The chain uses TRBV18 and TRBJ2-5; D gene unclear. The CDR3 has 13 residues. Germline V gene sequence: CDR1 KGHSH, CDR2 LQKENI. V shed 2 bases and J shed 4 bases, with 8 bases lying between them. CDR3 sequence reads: CASSPFPGETQYF. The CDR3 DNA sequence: TGTGCCAGCTCACCATTTCCGGGAGAGACCCAGTACTTC.

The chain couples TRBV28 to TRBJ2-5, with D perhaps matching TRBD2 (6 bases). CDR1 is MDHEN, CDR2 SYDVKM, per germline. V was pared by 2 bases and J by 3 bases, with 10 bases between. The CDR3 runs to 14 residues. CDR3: CASSLSGGEETQYF. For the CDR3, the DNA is TGTGCCAGCAGTTTAAGTGGCGGGGAAGAGACCCAGTACTTC.

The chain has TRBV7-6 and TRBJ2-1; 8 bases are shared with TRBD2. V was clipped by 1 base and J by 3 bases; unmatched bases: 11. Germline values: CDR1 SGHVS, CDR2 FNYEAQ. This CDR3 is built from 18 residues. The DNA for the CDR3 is TGTGCCAGCAGCTTAGAAGGCCCTATGGCGGGGGGCTACAATGAGCAGTTCTTC. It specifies CASSLEGPMAGGYNEQFF.

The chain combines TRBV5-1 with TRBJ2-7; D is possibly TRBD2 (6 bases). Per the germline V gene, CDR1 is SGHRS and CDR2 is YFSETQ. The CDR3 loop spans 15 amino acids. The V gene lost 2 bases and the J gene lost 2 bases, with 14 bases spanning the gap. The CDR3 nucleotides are TGCGCCAGCAGCTTTGTGGCGGGACCTCCCTACGAGCAGTACTTC. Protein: CASSFVAGPPYEQYF.